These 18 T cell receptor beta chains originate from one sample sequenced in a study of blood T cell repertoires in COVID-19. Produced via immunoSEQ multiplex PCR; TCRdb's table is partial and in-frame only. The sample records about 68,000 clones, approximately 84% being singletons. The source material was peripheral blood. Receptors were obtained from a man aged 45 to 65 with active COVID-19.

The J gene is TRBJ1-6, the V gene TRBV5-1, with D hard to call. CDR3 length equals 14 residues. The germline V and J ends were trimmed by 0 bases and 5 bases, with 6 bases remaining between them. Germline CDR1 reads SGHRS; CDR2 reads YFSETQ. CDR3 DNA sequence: TGCGCCAGCAGCTTGGGGCCCGATAATTCACCCCTCCACTTT. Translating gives CASSLGPDNSPLHF.

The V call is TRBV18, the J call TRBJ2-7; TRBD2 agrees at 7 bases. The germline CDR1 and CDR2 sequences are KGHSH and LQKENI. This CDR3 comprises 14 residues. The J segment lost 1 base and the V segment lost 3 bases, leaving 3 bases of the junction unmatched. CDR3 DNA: TGTGCCAGCTCACCGACGGGGGGATCCTACGAGCAGTACTTC. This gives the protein CASSPTGGSYEQYF.

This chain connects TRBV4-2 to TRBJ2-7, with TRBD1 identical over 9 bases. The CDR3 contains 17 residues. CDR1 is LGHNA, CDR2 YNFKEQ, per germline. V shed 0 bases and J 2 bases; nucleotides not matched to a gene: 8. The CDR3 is CASSQEGTGRPTYEQYF. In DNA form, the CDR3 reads TGTGCCAGCAGCCAAGAAGGGACAGGGCGACCTACCTACGAGCAGTACTTC.

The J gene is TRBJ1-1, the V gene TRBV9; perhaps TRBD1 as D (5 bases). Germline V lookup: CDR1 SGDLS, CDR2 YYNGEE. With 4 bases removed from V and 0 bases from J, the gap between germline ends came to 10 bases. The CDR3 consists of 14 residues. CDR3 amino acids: CASSSGGVNTEAFF. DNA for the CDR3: TGTGCCAGCAGCAGCGGAGGGGTGAACACTGAAGCTTTCTTT.

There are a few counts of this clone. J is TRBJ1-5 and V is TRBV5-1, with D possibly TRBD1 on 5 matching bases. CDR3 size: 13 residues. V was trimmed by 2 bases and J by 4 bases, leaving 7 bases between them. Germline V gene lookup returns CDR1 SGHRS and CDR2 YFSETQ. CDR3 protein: CASSFDSNQPQHF. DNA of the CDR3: TGCGCCAGCAGCTTCGACAGTAATCAGCCCCAGCATTTT.

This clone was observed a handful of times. The CDR3 protein is CAWSAPGLVLSNIQYF. In DNA, the CDR3 is TGTGCCTGGAGTGCCCCCGGACTAGTTTTGTCGAACATTCAGTACTTC. The genes are TRBV30 and TRBJ2-4; 7 nucleotides line up with TRBD2. CDR3 length: 16 amino acids. Per the germline V gene, CDR1 is GTSNPN and CDR2 is SVGIG (reference sequence). V lost 1 base to trimming and J lost 7 bases; unmatched junction nucleotides: 13.

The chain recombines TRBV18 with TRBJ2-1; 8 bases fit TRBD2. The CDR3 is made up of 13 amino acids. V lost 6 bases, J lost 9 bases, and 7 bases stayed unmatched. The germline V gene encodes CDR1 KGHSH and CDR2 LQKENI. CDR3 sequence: CASSTSGRGEQFF. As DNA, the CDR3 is TGTGCCAGCTCGACCAGCGGGAGAGGTGAGCAGTTCTTC.

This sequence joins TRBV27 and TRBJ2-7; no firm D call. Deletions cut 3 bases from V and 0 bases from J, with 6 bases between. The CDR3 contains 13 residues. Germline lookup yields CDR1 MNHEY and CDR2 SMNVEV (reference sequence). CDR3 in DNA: TGTGCCAGCAGTTTCAGAAGCTCCTACGAGCAGTACTTC. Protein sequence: CASSFRSSYEQYF.

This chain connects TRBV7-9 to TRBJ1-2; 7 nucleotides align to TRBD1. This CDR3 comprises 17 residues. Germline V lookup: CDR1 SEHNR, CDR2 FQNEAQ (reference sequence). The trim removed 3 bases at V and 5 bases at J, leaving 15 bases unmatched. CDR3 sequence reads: CASSLPGLTGQSYGYTF. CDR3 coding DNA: TGTGCCAGCAGCTTGCCTGGACTTACGGGACAGTCGTATGGCTACACCTTC.

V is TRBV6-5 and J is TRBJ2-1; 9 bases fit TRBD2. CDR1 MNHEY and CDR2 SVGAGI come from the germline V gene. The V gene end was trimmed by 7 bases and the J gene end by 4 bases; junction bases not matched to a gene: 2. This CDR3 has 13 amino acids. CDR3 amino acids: CASILAGYNEQFF. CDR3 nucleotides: TGTGCCAGCATCCTAGCGGGGTACAATGAGCAGTTCTTC.

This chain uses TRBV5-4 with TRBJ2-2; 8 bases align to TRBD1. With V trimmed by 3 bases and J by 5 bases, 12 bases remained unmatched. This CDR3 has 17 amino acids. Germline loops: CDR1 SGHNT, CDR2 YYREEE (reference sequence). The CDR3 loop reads CASSSPRQGLGTGELFF. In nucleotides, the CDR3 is TGTGCCAGCAGCTCCCCTCGACAGGGGCTGGGAACCGGGGAGCTGTTTTTT.

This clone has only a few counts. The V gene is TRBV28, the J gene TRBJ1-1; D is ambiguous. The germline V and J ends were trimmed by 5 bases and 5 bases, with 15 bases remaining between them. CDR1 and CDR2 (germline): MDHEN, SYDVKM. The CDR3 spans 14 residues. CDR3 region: CASSPPLGQTEAFF. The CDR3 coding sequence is TGTGCCAGCAGTCCTCCCCTTGGGCAGACTGAAGCTTTCTTT.

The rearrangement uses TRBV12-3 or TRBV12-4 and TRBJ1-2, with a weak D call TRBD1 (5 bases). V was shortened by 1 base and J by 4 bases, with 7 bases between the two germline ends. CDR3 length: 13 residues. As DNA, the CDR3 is TGTGCCAGCAGTTTAGGGGGCGCCTATGGCTACACCTTC. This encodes CASSLGGAYGYTF.

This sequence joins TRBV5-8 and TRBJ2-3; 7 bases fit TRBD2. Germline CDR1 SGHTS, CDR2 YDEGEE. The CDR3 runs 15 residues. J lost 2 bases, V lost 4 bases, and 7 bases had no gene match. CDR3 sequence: CASSRAGRHTDTQYF. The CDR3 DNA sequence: TGTGCCAGCAGCCGGGCCGGGAGGCACACAGATACGCAGTATTTT.

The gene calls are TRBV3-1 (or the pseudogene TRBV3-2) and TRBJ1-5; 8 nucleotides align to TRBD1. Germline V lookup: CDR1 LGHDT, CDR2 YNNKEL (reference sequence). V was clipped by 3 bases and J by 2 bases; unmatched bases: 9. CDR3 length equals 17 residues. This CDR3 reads CASSQGTGANRNQPQHF. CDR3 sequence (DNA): TGTGCCAGCAGCCAGGGGACAGGCGCGAATCGCAATCAGCCCCAGCATTTT.

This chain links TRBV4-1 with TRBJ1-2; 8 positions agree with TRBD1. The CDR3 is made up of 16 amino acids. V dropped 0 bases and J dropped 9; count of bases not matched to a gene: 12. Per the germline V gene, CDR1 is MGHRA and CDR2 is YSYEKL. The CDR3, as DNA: TGCGCCAGCAGCCAAGATGGAACAGGGGGACTTGGGAGCTACACCTTC. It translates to CASSQDGTGGLGSYTF.

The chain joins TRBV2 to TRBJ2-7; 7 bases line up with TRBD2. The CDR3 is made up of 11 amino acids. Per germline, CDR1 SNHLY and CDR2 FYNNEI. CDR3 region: CAAREENEQYF. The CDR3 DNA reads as TGTGCAGCCCGGGAGGAAAACGAGCAGTACTTC.

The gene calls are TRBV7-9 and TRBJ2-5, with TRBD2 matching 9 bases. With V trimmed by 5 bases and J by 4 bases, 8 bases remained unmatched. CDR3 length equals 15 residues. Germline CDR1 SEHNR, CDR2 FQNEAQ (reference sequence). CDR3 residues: CASSQGLAGPETQYF. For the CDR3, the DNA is TGTGCCAGCAGCCAGGGGCTAGCGGGGCCAGAGACCCAGTACTTC.